This record looks at one T cell receptor beta chain sequence and its context. Antigen specificity is unknown. Patients picked for sequencing had shown CD8+CD57+ cell expansion detected by flow cytometry. This sample is drawn from a study of CD8+CD57+ T cells in acquired aplastic anemia. The study profiled TCR beta VDJ and CDR3 using genomic DNA as template. Each CDR3 protein gets one entry after TCRdb re-called the reads with MiXCR. The data show under 200,000 distinct CDR3 sequences, with around 52% seen just once and more than 30% held by the top ten. Study results and caveats: Patients and controls shared nearly 30 CD8+ CDR3 sequences, highly expressed in patients.

V was cut by 1 base and J by 2 bases, with 8 bases left in between. Germline V gives CDR1 LNHDA, CDR2 SQIVND (reference sequence). This CDR3 is 14 amino acids long. This sequence originates from a human donor with aplastic anemia. The sample comprised sorted CD4+, CD8+, or CD8+CD57+ T cells (not recorded which) from PBMCs. The V and J genes are TRBV19 and TRBJ1-1, with D possibly matching TRBD1 (5 bases). CDR3 loop: CASSIGGSNTEAFF. As DNA, the CDR3 is TGTGCCAGTAGTATAGGGGGCAGCAACACTGAAGCTTTCTTT.